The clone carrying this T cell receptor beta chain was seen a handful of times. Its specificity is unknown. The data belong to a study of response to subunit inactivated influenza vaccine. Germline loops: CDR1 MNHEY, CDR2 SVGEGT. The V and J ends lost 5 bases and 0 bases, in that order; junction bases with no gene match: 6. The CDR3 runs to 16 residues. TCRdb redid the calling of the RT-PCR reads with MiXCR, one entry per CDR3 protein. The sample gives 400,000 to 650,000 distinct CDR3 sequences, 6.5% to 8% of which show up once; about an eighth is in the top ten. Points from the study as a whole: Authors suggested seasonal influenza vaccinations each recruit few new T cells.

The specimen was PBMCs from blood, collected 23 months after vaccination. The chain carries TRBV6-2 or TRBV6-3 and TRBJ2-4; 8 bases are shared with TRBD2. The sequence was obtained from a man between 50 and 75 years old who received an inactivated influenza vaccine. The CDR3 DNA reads TGTGCCAGCAGTGCTCCGAGCGGGAGAGCCAAAAACATTCAGTACTTC. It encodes CASSAPSGRAKNIQYF.